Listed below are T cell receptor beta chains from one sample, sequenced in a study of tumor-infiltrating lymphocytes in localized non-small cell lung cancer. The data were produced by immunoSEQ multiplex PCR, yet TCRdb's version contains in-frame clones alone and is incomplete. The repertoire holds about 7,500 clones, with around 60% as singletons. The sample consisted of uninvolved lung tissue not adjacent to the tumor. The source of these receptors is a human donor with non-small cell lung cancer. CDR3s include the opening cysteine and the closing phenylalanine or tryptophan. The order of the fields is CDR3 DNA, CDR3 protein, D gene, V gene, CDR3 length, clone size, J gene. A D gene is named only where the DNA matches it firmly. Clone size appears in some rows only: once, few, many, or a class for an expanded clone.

CDR3 DNA: TGCGCCAGCAGCTGGGCTAGCGGCTCCTACGAGCAGTACTTC; CDR3 protein: CASSWASGSYEQYF; D gene: TRBD2; V gene: TRBV5-1; CDR3 length: 14; clone size: few; J gene: TRBJ2-7
CDR3 DNA: TGTGCCAGCGGAGACAGGACTAGCGGGGGTGAGACCCAGTACTTC; CDR3 protein: CASGDRTSGGETQYF; D gene: TRBD2; V gene: TRBV7-7; CDR3 length: 15; clone size: .; J gene: TRBJ2-5
CDR3 DNA: TGTGCCAGCAGCTTGGGACAGGGGGCTTATCAGCCCCAGCATTTT; CDR3 protein: CASSLGQGAYQPQHF; D gene: TRBD1; V gene: TRBV5-4; CDR3 length: 15; clone size: .; J gene: TRBJ1-5
CDR3 DNA: TGCGCCAGCATCCACCGGGACAGGGGGCCGCAGTACTTC; CDR3 protein: CASIHRDRGPQYF; D gene: TRBD1; V gene: TRBV23-1; CDR3 length: 13; clone size: few; J gene: TRBJ2-7
CDR3 DNA: TGTGCCAGCAGCCCATCCTTCCACGAGCAGTACTTC; CDR3 protein: CASSPSFHEQYF; D gene: .; V gene: TRBV7-6; CDR3 length: 12; clone size: .; J gene: TRBJ2-7
CDR3 DNA: TGTGCCAGCAGCTTAACGACCCTGGGGACTGAAGCTTTCTTT; CDR3 protein: CASSLTTLGTEAFF; D gene: .; V gene: TRBV7-2; CDR3 length: 14; clone size: .; J gene: TRBJ1-1
CDR3 DNA: TGCGCCAGCAGGGGGCGCGGGGACACTGAAGCTTTCTTT; CDR3 protein: CASRGRGDTEAFF; D gene: .; V gene: TRBV5-1; CDR3 length: 13; clone size: .; J gene: TRBJ1-1
CDR3 DNA: TGCAGTGTATCACTCCCTGCTGAAGCTTTCTTT; CDR3 protein: CSVSLPAEAFF; D gene: .; V gene: TRBV20-1; CDR3 length: 11; clone size: .; J gene: TRBJ1-1
CDR3 DNA: TGTGCCAGTACCCCGGGACAGGGGGATAATTCACCCCTCCACTTT; CDR3 protein: CASTPGQGDNSPLHF; D gene: TRBD1; V gene: TRBV19; CDR3 length: 15; clone size: .; J gene: TRBJ1-6
CDR3 DNA: TGTGCCAGCAGTGAGCAGCTCTCTGGGGCCAACGTCCTGACTTTC; CDR3 protein: CASSEQLSGANVLTF; D gene: .; V gene: TRBV2; CDR3 length: 15; clone size: .; J gene: TRBJ2-6
CDR3 DNA: TGCGCCAGCAGTGCTAGGGGGAATCAGCCCCAGCATTTT; CDR3 protein: CASSARGNQPQHF; D gene: .; V gene: TRBV10-2; CDR3 length: 13; clone size: few; J gene: TRBJ1-5